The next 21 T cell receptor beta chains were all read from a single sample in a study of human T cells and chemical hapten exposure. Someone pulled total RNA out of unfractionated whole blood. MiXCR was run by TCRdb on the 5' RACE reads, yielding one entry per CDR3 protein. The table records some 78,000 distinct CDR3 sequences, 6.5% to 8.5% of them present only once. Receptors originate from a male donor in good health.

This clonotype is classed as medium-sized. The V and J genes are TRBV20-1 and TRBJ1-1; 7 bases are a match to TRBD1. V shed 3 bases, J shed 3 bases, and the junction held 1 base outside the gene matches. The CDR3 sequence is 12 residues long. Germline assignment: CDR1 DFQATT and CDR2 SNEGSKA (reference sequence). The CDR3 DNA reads TGCAGTGCTAGTACAGGGGACACTGAAGCTTTCTTT. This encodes CSASTGDTEAFF.

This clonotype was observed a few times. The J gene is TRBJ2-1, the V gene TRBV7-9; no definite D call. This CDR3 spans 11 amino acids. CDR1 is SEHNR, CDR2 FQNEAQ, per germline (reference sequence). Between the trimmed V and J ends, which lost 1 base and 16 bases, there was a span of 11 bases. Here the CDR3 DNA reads TGTGCCAGCAGCTTAGGGCTAGATCCCTTCTTC. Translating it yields CASSLGLDPFF. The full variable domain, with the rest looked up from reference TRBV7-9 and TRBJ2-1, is DTGVSQNPRHKITKRGQNVTFRCDPISEHNRLYWYRQTLGQGPEFLTYFQNEAQLEKSRLLSDRFSAERPKGSFSTLEIQRTEQGDSAMYLCASSLGLDPFFGPGTRLTVL.

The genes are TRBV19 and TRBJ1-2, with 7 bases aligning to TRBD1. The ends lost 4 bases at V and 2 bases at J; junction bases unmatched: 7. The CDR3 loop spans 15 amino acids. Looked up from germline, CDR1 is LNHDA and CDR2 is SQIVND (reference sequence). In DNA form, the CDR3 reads TGTGCCAGTAGTAGGACCACAGGGGCCAACTATGGCTACACCTTC. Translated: CASSRTTGANYGYTF.

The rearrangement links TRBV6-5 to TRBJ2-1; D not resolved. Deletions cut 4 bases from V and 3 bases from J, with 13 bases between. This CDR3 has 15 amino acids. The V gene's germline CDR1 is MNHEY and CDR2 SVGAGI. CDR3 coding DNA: TGTGCCAGCAGTTTGACTGCCAACTACTACAATGAGCAGTTCTTC. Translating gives CASSLTANYYNEQFF.

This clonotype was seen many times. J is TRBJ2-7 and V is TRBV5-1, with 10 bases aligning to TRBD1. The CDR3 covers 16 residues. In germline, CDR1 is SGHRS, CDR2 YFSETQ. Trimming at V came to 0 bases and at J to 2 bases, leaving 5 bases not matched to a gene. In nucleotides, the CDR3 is TGCGCCAGCAGCTTGGCCGGACAGGGGGGCCCCTACGAGCAGTACTTC. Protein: CASSLAGQGGPYEQYF.

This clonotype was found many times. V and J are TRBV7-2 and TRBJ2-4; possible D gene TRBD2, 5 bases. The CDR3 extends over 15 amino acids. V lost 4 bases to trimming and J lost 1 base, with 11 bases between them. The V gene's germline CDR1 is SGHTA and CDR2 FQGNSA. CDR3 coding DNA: TGTGCCAGCAGCTCCGACGGGATCGCCAAAAACATTCAGTACTTC. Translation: CASSSDGIAKNIQYF.

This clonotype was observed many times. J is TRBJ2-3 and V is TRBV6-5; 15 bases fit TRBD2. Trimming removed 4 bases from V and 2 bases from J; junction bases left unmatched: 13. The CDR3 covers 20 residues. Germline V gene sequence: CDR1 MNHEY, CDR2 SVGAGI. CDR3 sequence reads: CASSSDGLAGGSVSTDTQYF. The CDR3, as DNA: TGTGCCAGCAGTTCAGACGGACTAGCGGGAGGGTCGGTATCCACAGATACGCAGTATTTT.

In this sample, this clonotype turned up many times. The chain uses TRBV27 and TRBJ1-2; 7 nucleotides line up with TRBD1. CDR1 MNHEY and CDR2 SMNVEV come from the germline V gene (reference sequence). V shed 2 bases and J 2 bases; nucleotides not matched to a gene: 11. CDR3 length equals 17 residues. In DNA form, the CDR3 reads TGTGCCAGCAGTTTAGGCCCCGGCAGGGGGTCGAACTATGGCTACACCTTC. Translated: CASSLGPGRGSNYGYTF.

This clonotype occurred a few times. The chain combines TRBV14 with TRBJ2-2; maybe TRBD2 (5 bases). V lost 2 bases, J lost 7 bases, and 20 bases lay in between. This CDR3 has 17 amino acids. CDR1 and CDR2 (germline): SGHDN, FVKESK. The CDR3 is CASSQRAAEVVVGELFF. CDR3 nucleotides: TGTGCCAGCAGCCAAAGAGCGGCGGAAGTAGTAGTCGGGGAGCTGTTTTTT. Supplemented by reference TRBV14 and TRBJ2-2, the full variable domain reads EAGVTQFPSHSVIEKGQTVTLRCDPISGHDNLYWYRRVMGKEIKFLLHFVKESKQDESGMPNNRFLAERTGGTYSTLKVQPAELEDSGVYFCASSQRAAEVVVGELFFGEGSRLTVL.

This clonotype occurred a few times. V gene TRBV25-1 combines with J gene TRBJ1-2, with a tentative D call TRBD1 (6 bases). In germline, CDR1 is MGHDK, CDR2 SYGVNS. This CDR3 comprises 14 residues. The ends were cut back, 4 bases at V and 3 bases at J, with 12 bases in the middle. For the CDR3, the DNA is TGTGCCAGCAGTGGGGGGCAGAACCACTATGGCTACACCTTC. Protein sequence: CASSGGQNHYGYTF.

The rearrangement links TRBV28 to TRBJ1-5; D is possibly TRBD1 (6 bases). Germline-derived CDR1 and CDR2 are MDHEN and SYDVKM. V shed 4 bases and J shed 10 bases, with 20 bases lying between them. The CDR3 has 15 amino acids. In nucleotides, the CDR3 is TGTGCCAGCAGTTCCATCACGGGGGGCACCGGTCCCCAGCATTTT. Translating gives CASSSITGGTGPQHF.

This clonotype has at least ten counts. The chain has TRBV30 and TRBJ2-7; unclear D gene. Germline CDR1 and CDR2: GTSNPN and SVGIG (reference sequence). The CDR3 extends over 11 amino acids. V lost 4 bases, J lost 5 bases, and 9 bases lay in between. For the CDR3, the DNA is TGTGCCTGGACCTCTAGGGACGAGCAGTACTTC. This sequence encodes CAWTSRDEQYF.

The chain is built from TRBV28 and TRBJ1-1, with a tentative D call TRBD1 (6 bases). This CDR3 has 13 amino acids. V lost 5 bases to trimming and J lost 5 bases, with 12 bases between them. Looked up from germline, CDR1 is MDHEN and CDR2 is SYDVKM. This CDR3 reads CASSQQGTTEAFF. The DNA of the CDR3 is TGTGCCAGCAGTCAACAGGGAACGACTGAAGCTTTCTTT.

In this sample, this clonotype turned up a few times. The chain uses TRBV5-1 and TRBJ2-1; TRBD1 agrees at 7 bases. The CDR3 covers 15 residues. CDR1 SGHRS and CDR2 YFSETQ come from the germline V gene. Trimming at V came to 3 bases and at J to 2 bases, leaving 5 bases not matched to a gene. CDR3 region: CASSWDSPTYNEQFF. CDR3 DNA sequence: TGCGCCAGCAGCTGGGACAGCCCCACCTACAATGAGCAGTTCTTC.

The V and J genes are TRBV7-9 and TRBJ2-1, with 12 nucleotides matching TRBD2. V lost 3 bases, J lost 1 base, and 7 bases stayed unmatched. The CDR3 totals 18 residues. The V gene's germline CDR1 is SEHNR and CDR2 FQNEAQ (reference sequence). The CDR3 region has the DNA TGTGCCAGCAGCTTGGGACCGACTAGCGGGGGTTCCTACAATGAGCAGTTCTTC. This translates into CASSLGPTSGGSYNEQFF.

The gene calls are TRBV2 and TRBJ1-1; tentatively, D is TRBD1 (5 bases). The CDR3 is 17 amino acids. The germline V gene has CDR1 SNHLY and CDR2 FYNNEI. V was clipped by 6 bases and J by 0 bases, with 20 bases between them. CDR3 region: CASRAVITGTMNTEAFF. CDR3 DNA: TGTGCCAGCAGAGCTGTTATTACCGGGACGATGAACACTGAAGCTTTCTTT.

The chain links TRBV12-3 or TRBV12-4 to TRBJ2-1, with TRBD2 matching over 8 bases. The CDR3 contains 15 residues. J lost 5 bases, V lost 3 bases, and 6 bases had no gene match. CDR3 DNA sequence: TGTGCCAGCAGTTTGGACGGGAGGGCGGACAATGAGCAGTTCTTC. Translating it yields CASSLDGRADNEQFF.

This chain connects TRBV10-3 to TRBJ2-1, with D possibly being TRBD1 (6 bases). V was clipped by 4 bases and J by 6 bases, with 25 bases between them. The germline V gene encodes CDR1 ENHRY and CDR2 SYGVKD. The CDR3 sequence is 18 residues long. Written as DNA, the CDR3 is TGTGCCATCAGTGTAGGGGGTAGGGCGTTCTATGATAGCAATGAGCAGTTCTTC. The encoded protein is CAISVGGRAFYDSNEQFF.

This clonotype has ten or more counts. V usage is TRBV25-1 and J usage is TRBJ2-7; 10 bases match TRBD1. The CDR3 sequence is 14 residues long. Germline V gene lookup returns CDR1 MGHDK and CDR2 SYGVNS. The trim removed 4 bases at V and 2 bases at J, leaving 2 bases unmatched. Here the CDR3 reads CASSVGTGAYEQYF. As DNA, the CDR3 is TGTGCCAGCAGTGTAGGGACAGGGGCCTACGAGCAGTACTTC.

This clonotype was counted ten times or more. The CDR3 coding sequence is TGTGCCAGTACTAAACAGGGGGCGGCAACTAATGAAAAACTGTTTTTT. Encoded protein: CASTKQGAATNEKLFF. The chain has TRBV19 and TRBJ1-4; 9 bases line up with TRBD1. Germline V lookup: CDR1 LNHDA, CDR2 SQIVND (reference sequence). With 7 bases clipped from V and 0 bases from J, the junction kept 6 bases outside the gene matches. The CDR3 spans 16 residues.

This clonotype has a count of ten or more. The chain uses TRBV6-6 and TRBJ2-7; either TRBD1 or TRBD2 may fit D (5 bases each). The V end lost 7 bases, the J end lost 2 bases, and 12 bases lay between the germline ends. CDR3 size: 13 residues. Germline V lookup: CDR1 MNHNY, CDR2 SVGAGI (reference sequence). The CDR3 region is CASTPGTPYEQYF. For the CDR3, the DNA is TGTGCCAGCACCCCCGGGACCCCCTACGAGCAGTACTTC.